This TCR beta chain comes out of a study of blood T cells in healthy people across ages. Study findings and constraints: Strongly correlated with naive T cell percentage was TCR beta diversity. The long-lived group displayed more naive CD4+ cells, plus higher diversity, than the aged donors did. Among T cells, TCR beta diversity per million cells dropped roughly linearly as age rose.

This clonotype was counted between two and nine times. Its target is unknown. A J-beta primer mix and a sample-barcoded 5' primer were used in a second PCR of about 7 to 12 cycles. Sequencing recovered at least 3 million CDR3-containing paired-end reads from each sample. TCRdb re-called the 5' RACE reads with MiXCR, one entry per CDR3 protein. The table has around 900,000 distinct CDR3 sequences, 45% to 60% seen once; the top ten hold over 20%. CDR1 is PRHDT, CDR2 FYEKMQ, per germline (reference sequence). This CDR3 is 12 amino acids long. The V end lost 1 base, the J end lost 8 bases, and 6 bases lay between the germline ends.

Sequencing used blood. This chain links TRBV13 with TRBJ1-5; D might be TRBD1 (5 bases). The origin of this receptor is a woman between 55 and 75 years old in good health. Here the CDR3 DNA reads TGTGCCAGCAGCTTAGAAGGGGAGCCCCAGCATTTT. The encoded protein is CASSLEGEPQHF. Full variable domain (missing parts from reference TRBV13 and TRBJ1-5): AAGVIQSPRHLIKEKRETATLKCYPIPRHDTVYWYQQGPGQDPQFLISFYEKMQSDKGSIPDRFSAQQFSDYHSELNMSSLELGDSALYFCASSLEGEPQHFGDGTRLSIL.